Sequencing of this T cell receptor beta chain was carried out in a study of blood T cell repertoires in COVID-19. Study in general: PBMCs, B-cell-depleted T cells, or T cells were the source of the cDNA or gDNA that made up the material.

Individuals aged roughly 18 to 95 years were recruited from 20 to 25 US areas. The study assigned cohorts using participant-reported clinical history. This table comes from immunoSEQ multiplex PCR, and its TCRdb copy is limited to in-frame clones, with some not included. The repertoire holds approximately 230,000 clones, almost 90% seen once, with roughly 15% in the top ten. V lost 4 bases and J lost 7; bases outside the gene matches: 9. The germline V gene encodes CDR1 LGHDT and CDR2 YNNKEL (reference sequence). The CDR3 covers 17 residues. The TCR was taken from a woman aged 50 to 60 with acute COVID-19. The sequenced sample consisted of PBMCs or T cells enriched from blood (not recorded which). The chain combines TRBV3-1 (or the pseudogene TRBV3-2) with TRBJ2-1; TRBD2 matches at 14 bases. CDR3 bases: TGTGCCAGCAGCCTCAGGTTGGGACTAGCGGGAGCAAATGAGCAGTTCTTC. Amino acids: CASSLRLGLAGANEQFF.